A selection of T cell receptor beta chains follows, all from one sample in a study of T cell clusters in autoimmune cytopenias. TCRdb re-called the multiplex PCR reads; every CDR3 protein appears as one record, without DNA. This table holds 8,000 to 8,500 distinct CDR3 sequences. The sample taken for sequencing was peripheral blood. The receptors stem from a human donor with an autoimmune cytopenia or autoimmune hepatitis (not recorded which). CDR3s include the opening cysteine and the closing phenylalanine or tryptophan. Each record gives: clone size, J gene, CDR3 length, V gene, CDR3 protein. A clone size is listed for some rows: how often the clone was seen (once, few, many), or a class if it is expanded.

>medium-sized|TRBJ1-3|15|TRBV7-2
CASSLGDLSGNTIYF
>medium-sized|TRBJ2-5|14|TRBV27
CAIPVGGEGETQYF
>-|TRBJ2-5|13|TRBV6-1
CASSGGQGETQYF
>medium-sized|TRBJ1-6|13|TRBV5-6
CASSLLWGSPLHF
>-|TRBJ1-1|15|TRBV10-3
CAIRTPGQANTEAFF
>medium-sized|TRBJ2-7|13|TRBV28
CASRDTSSYEQYF
>-|TRBJ2-3|16|TRBV7-6
CASSLVTSGGPDTQYF
>medium-sized|TRBJ1-2|12|TRBV6-5
CASRTGDYGYTF
>-|TRBJ1-6|20|TRBV6-5
CASSYHSGTGVEVGNSPLHF
>medium-sized|TRBJ2-2|14|TRBV12-3/TRBV12-4
CASPGLANTGELFF
>-|TRBJ2-2|17|TRBV10-3
CAISGASGGSNTGELFF
>medium-sized|TRBJ2-7|13|TRBV18
CASSPGQVYEQYF
>medium-sized|TRBJ2-7|14|TRBV6-1
CASSATAASYEQYF
>medium-sized|TRBJ1-4|13|TRBV30
CAWTRPTNEKLFF
>medium-sized|TRBJ2-1|14|TRBV12-3/TRBV12-4
CASRGGQGLNEQFF
>-|TRBJ2-1|16|TRBV6-1
CASRPGTGVPYNEQFF
>-|TRBJ1-1|14|TRBV27
CASSWGRGNTEAFF
>-|TRBJ1-1|15|TRBV10-3
CAISEGRQGNTEAFF
>medium-sized|TRBJ2-2|16|TRBV6-6
CASSLSSGGVTGELFF
>-|TRBJ1-4|12|TRBV10-3
CATRATNEKLFF
>-|TRBJ1-5|13|TRBV4-3
CASSQNKNQPQHF
>medium-sized|TRBJ2-6|15|TRBV27
CASSLLGVGANVLTF
>medium-sized|TRBJ2-7|17|TRBV4-3
CASSQGIEDRTSYEQYF
>-|TRBJ2-3|14|TRBV19
CASSTSGGADTQYF
>-|TRBJ1-2|15|TRBV20-1
CSALELSTWSYGYTF
>-|TRBJ2-1|14|TRBV6-2/TRBV6-3
CASRLLREGLEQFF
>medium-sized|TRBJ2-2|19|TRBV27
CASSHSPNVVATNTGELFF
>medium-sized|TRBJ1-5|13|TRBV7-6
CASSSHRDQPQHF
>-|TRBJ1-1|11|TRBV7-9
CASSKNTEAFF
>medium-sized|TRBJ2-3|14|TRBV29-1
CSIGQVGALNTQYF
>medium-sized|TRBJ2-3|11|TRBV12-3/TRBV12-4
CASSLSDTQYF
>medium-sized|TRBJ2-2|14|TRBV20-1
CSASGTGGTGELFF
>medium-sized|TRBJ2-7|14|TRBV19
CASSTDLGGYEQYF
>-|TRBJ2-1|15|TRBV5-1
CASSRQEGHYNEQFF
>-|TRBJ1-1|13|TRBV20-1
CSATGRINTEAFF
>-|TRBJ2-6|14|TRBV5-6
CPSSLGVGANVLTF
>medium-sized|TRBJ1-2|13|TRBV30
CAWTRNRGLGYTF
>-|TRBJ1-3|15|TRBV5-1
CASSPTVSSGNTIYF
>-|TRBJ2-3|19|TRBV30
CAWRYRKSSLSGGTDTQYF
>medium-sized|TRBJ2-1|17|TRBV10-3
CAITPGLAGGPYNEQFF
>-|TRBJ2-5|16|TRBV5-4
CASSPGSSGEEETQYF
>medium-sized|TRBJ1-4|15|TRBV18
CASSPQAGNNEKLFF
>medium-sized|TRBJ2-2|17|TRBV5-1
CASSLSPSGSVTGELFF
>medium-sized|TRBJ2-2|15|TRBV6-2/TRBV6-3
CASSRGAVDTGELFF
>medium-sized|TRBJ2-3|16|TRBV6-2/TRBV6-3
CASSYLGTSRTDTQYF
>medium-sized|TRBJ2-5|12|TRBV6-5
CASSYLGGTQYF
>medium-sized|TRBJ1-1|14|TRBV19
CASSMGSPWPEAFF
>-|TRBJ1-2|16|TRBV27
CASSPSPDSEDYGYTF
>-|TRBJ1-6|14|TRBV6-1
CASRNSAGDSPLHF
>-|TRBJ1-4|15|TRBV18
CASSPLQGTNEKLFF
>-|TRBJ2-3|16|TRBV27
CASSSFRGTSTDTQYF
>-|TRBJ1-2|15|TRBV7-2
CASSPAEGRNYGYTF
>-|TRBJ2-5|12|TRBV19
CASSIRGLQQYF
>-|TRBJ2-6|16|TRBV7-9
CASSLVLNSGANVLTF
>-|TRBJ1-1|11|TRBV20-1
CSPSPPTEAFF
>-|TRBJ1-1|14|TRBV27
CASSSRDRDVEAFF
>-|TRBJ2-2|13|TRBV12-3/TRBV12-4
CASSEPGTGELFF
>-|TRBJ2-5|14|TRBV6-1
CASTGFAHQETQYF